This T cell receptor (beta chain) came from a study of cytomegalovirus exposure and HLA in healthy donors listed by TCRdb under 2017. For context, the study as a whole: According to an earlier analysis of several hundred of the donors, 200 million or so T cells yielded over 100 million unique TCR beta sequences and 250 to 350 Gb of sequence data. An early release that covered around 590 HLA-typed donors contained 250 to 350 gigabases of sequencing data and 85 million to 100 million unique TCR sequences. Of the 300 to 500 genotyped donors, roughly 76% were placed in the genetic ancestry cluster associated with self-reported Caucasian donors. The study aimed to test whether cataloging public T cell receptors could reveal signatures of past pathogen exposure. Using immunosequencing, the study profiled T cell repertoires from around 680 subjects and related those repertoires to cytomegalovirus serostatus. A separate validation cohort of about 110 different subjects was used in addition to the approximately 700-subject first cohort. High-throughput TCR immunosequencing, statistical association of individual TCRs with disease status, and machine learning were combined to predict cytomegalovirus infection status. A later analysis re-analyzed previously published TCR beta repertoires from roughly 690 donors and added high-resolution HLA genotyping to study TCR occurrence patterns. The later analysis used no new phenotypic data to find candidate immune exposures, relying instead on TCR beta sequences and their occurrence across donors. To decide whether each TCR beta V gene segment behaved as functional or pseudogenic, an earlier analysis of 587 of the donors relied on high-throughput TCR beta sequencing. Donor age, sex, ethnicity and CMV serostatus were compiled together with the repertoire data. A later genetic analysis took genome-wide SNP genotypes for about 60% of the roughly 670 donors and used that subset as a discovery cohort. All discovery cohort repertoires had been generated using a single sequencing platform. Both class I and class II loci were covered by HLA typing, at four-digit resolution. The number of typed donors differed by locus: about 620-640 for A, B, C, DRB1 and DQB1; 522 for DQA1; roughly 600 for DPA1; and 450 to 480 for DPB1. A handful of DR-DQ haplotypes were handled as single units for association and clustering because linkage in the cohort was strong. Across about 380 genotyped donors of the cohort, an average of roughly 230,000 unique TCR beta nucleotide sequences per donor were sequenced, and about a sixth of those sequences were non-productive.

From a lookup of the germline V gene (reference sequence), CDR1 and CDR2 are SEHNR and FQNEAQ. From its cysteine to its phenylalanine, the CDR3 spans 13 amino acids. Solely the CDR3 DNA is kept, with 39 bases framed from the first base. On the study overall, not on this receptor specifically: According to a later genetic analysis, donors in an Asian-associated ancestry cluster had fewer N-insertions in productive TCRs than the roughly 670-donor mean. Linkage disequilibrium might explain the correlated functional status among segregating V segments, but an unknown experimental factor could not be excluded. The only immune exposure information available for the cohort was CMV serostatus. HLA typing was unavailable for some donors at each locus, so association tests used only the typed subset. Broadly in line with IMGT annotations, most TCR beta V segments showed up in productive rearrangements about 87% or about 30% of the time in an earlier analysis of roughly 590 of the donors. Most TCR sequences were seen in very few donors, while some public TCRs were found in many individuals. It was suggested by the authors that the approach could potentially be generalized to other disease states and immunological phenotypes. Cytomegalovirus status was reported to be diagnosed by the classifier with high specificity and sensitivity in both the original and validation cohorts. In a later analysis, most CMV-associated TCR beta chains were found to appear HLA-restricted, with HLA associations seemingly driven largely by CMV exposure. The cohort was sequenced for TCR beta chains only, and without alpha or paired-chain data the features that could be detected were limited. The sequencing pipeline was judged likely to have produced a cluster of highly shared sequence variants as a technical artifact. A further reported finding was that TCR beta sequences accurately predicted the HLA-A and HLA-B alleles for most subjects in the first cohort. Specific HLA alleles were associated with around 18,000 TCR beta sequences at a false discovery rate of 0.05 in a later analysis. A later analysis found that TCR association rates varied across HLA loci, with DRB1 alleles showing the most associated TCRs and HLA-C alleles the fewest. In a later genetic analysis, a missense DCLRE1C variant was associated with V-gene and J-gene trimming of TCR beta chains, and the association was replicated in an independent cohort. Some IMGT-functional V segments, including TRBV6-2 and TRBV6-3, could not be told apart with the 87-base-pair reads, so those segments were excluded. Because counts were too low, seventeen rarely observed V segments, including chromosome 9 orphons, were left out of the earlier analysis of approximately 580 of the donors. A later analysis reported that several top co-occurrence clusters appeared linked to parvovirus B19, influenza, CMV and Epstein-Barr virus. In vitro tests confirmed that a few of the cytomegalovirus-associated TCR beta chains recognize cytomegalovirus antigens. When HLA alleles, especially DR and DQ, strongly co-occurred, TCR associations were difficult to assign to individual alleles. A total of fewer than 200 TCR beta chains were listed by the study as associated with cytomegalovirus. A later analysis found that HLA-associated TCR beta chains were more clonally expanded and had lower generation probabilities than equally common non-associated chains. The presence/absence analyses assumed that sequencing depth was roughly uniform across donors, and that assumption may not be true.

The cohort was made up of 500 to 800 healthy bone marrow donors. At the time of sampling, every cohort member was nominally healthy, though immune exposures that went unrecorded were likely present. The donor was CMV seropositive and was included in the group of 290 or so seropositive cohort members. Every donor gave a peripheral blood sample, and the peripheral blood mononuclear cells from that sample were used for TCR beta sequencing. Genomic DNA was extracted from the blood cell samples with the Qiagen DNeasy Blood Extraction Kit. This clone has more than one count but fewer than ten. No antigen is known for it. Qualities for individual bases were not recorded, and no much larger clone is one base off. The library was prepared using the immunoSEQ multiplex PCR assay. The multiplex PCR relied on a mix of 60 forward primers for TCR Vbeta segments and 13 reverse primers for TCR Jbeta segments. The CDR3 region of rearranged TCR beta genes was amplified from genomic DNA with a multiplex PCR assay. Amplified TCR beta libraries were sequenced as 87-base-pair reads on the Illumina HiSeq System. In the original analysis: Across the 600 to 700 repertoires, a later analysis counted approximately 83 million unique TCR beta chains, some 11 million of which were shared by at least two donors. A nearest-neighbor algorithm error-corrected the raw reads and collapsed the reads into unique sequences, merging closely related sequences to remove PCR and sequencing errors. CDR3 sequences were aligned to IMGT reference sequences to assign V, D and J gene segments. For a sequence to be retained, at least a six-nucleotide match to both a V gene segment and a J gene segment was required. Rearrangements were called productive when the CDR3 lacked stop codons and stayed in frame with V and J; all others were non-productive. CDR3 was defined according to IMGT convention as the region running from the second conserved V-encoded cysteine to the conserved J-encoded phenylalanine. In an earlier analysis of approximately 500 of the donors, sequences lacking an unambiguous match to a single V gene segment were excluded. In an earlier analysis of about 590 of the donors, a V segment was called functional when productive rearrangements were above 56.7%, and segregating when the standard deviation between donors exceeded 5%. A statistical classification framework was developed to diagnose cytomegalovirus status using the catalog of TCR beta chain sequences. A later analysis assigned V and J genes by comparing TCR nucleotide sequences with IMGT/GENE-DB human TR gene sequences. In a later analysis, CDR3 sequences and most-parsimonious VDJ recombination scenarios were assigned using the TCRdist pipeline. In a later analysis, each TCR beta chain was defined by its CDR3 amino acid sequence together with its V-gene family, and reads lacking a unique V-gene family were excluded. In a later analysis, 450 to 600 highly shared, low-generation-probability nucleotide sequences were removed to address suspected cross-contamination and a sequencing artifact. For each public chain, a later analysis derived a clonal expansion index from normalized ranks of inferred template counts within each repertoire. In a later analysis, generation probabilities were computed with a VDJ recombination model fitted to out-of-frame rearrangements, and the resulting probabilities were checked against IGoR. A later analysis scored TCR-TCR, TCR-HLA and TCR-CMV co-occurrence with hypergeometric tests, applying a repertoire-size bias correction to TCR pairs. In a later analysis, false discovery rates were estimated by permuting HLA or CMV assignments 20 times. A later analysis grouped co-occurring TCRs with DBSCAN, adding TCRdist sequence similarity when clustering within HLA-allele-positive subsets. Co-occurrence clustering excluded repertoires with fewer than 30,000 or more than 120,000 public chains, plus five with anomalous nucleotide sharing. TCRdb retrieved this table from immuneACCESS and kept in-frame rearrangements only. Not all clones are present; in checked studies, unresolved V genes account for under half, and no reason is known for the remainder. The V and J calls and clone size were taken over from that table, and D and trimming were inferred from the DNA. This sample lists a few hundred thousand clones; about 86% were detected once. The ten largest clones capture about 7.5% of the sample.

This receptor chain uses TRBV7-9 and TRBJ2-5, with the D segment identity uncertain. The J call may be in error: the DNA end matches TRBJ2-7 better. The TCR comes from a woman aged 60-75 years in good health and CMV-seropositive. Sequences were obtained from PBMCs. The DNA sequence is given as TGTGCCAGCAGCTTACGAGGTGCTAACGAGCAGTACTTC. Translation gives CASSLRGANEQYF.